These 29 T cell receptor beta chains came from one sample sequenced in a study of T cell changes during pregnancy in multiple sclerosis (dated by TCRdb to about 2019). The library was prepared using the immunoSEQ multiplex PCR assay. TCRdb re-hosts the immuneACCESS table, in-frame sequences only. Its copies lack some clones; in the studies checked, an unresolved V gene accounts for under half of them, and the cause for the rest is not known. The sample records about 28,000 clones, about 91% of which are singletons. The ten biggest clones cover 4.8% of the sample. The sequenced sample was peripheral blood, obtained in the first trimester of pregnancy. Receptors originate from a female donor in good health, enrolled as a control in a pregnancy study.

A few counts support this clone. The gene calls are TRBV4-1 and TRBJ1-6, with unresolved D. Trimming pared 8 bases from V and 7 bases from J, leaving 12 bases between. The CDR3 runs 13 residues. Germline-derived CDR1 and CDR2 are MGHRA and YSYEKL. CDR3: CASADQRNSPLHF. The CDR3 DNA reads as TGCGCCAGCGCGGATCAGAGAAATTCACCCCTCCACTTT.

The chain recombines TRBV19 with TRBJ2-7, with TRBD1 matching 7 bases. The V gene end was trimmed by 6 bases and the J gene end by 1 base; junction bases not matched to a gene: 6. This CDR3 is built from 14 residues. Germline lookup yields CDR1 LNHDA and CDR2 SQIVND (reference sequence). The CDR3 reads CASRRGLDSYEQYF. The CDR3 region has the DNA TGTGCCAGTAGGAGGGGGCTGGATTCCTACGAGCAGTACTTC.

The V and J genes are TRBV19 and TRBJ1-4, with D tentatively TRBD1 (5 bases). This CDR3 spans 13 amino acids. The V and J ends lost 4 bases and 4 bases respectively, with 7 bases between them. Germline CDR1 and CDR2: LNHDA and SQIVND (reference sequence). CDR3 residues: CASSRQLNEKLFF. The CDR3 nucleotides read TGTGCCAGTAGTAGACAGCTTAATGAAAAACTGTTTTTT.

Only one count was recorded for this clone. The V and J genes are TRBV5-4 and TRBJ1-1, with 7 bases fitting TRBD1. The CDR3 extends over 14 amino acids. The germline CDR1 and CDR2 sequences are SGHNT and YYREEE (reference sequence). V was clipped by 4 bases and J by 1 base; unmatched bases: 4. This CDR3 reads CASSQRQGNTEAFF. The DNA of the CDR3 is TGTGCCAGCAGCCAGAGACAGGGGAACACTGAAGCTTTCTTT.

The chain carries TRBV6-5 and TRBJ2-5; D possibly corresponds to TRBD1 (7 bases). The assigned J gene may be wrong: the sequence end matches TRBJ2-7 better. The CDR3 sequence is 14 residues long. Germline assignment: CDR1 MNHEY and CDR2 SVGAGI. The CDR3 reads CASNPRGASYEQYF. CDR3 sequence (DNA): TGTGCCAGCAACCCCAGGGGGGCCTCCTACGAGCAGTACTTC.

As DNA, the CDR3 is TGTGCCAGCAGTGGCTCCGAGGCGGGGATCTATGGCTACACCTTC. Translating gives CASSGSEAGIYGYTF. The rearrangement links TRBV6-5 to TRBJ1-2, with D hard to call. V was cut by 5 bases and J by 4 bases, with 17 bases left in between. The CDR3 sequence is 15 residues long. In germline, CDR1 is MNHEY, CDR2 SVGAGI.

This chain's CDR3 is CASSESRRDGYTF. CDR3 sequence (DNA): TGCGCCAGCAGTGAGTCGCGGAGGGATGGCTACACCTTC. The rearrangement links TRBV10-1 to TRBJ1-2; no firm D call. V was clipped by 0 bases and J by 6 bases, with 8 bases between them. The germline gives CDR1 WNHNN, CDR2 SYGVQD (reference sequence). The CDR3 has 13 residues.

The chain links TRBV18 to TRBJ2-1, with 7 bases lining up with TRBD2. The CDR3 consists of 15 residues. The germline V gene has CDR1 KGHSH and CDR2 LQKENI. Trimming removed 0 bases from V and 9 bases from J; junction bases left unmatched: 8. The CDR3 loop is CASSPPAGGSIEQFF. In nucleotides, the CDR3 is TGTGCCAGCTCACCACCCGCGGGCGGGAGTATTGAGCAGTTCTTC.

The chain employs TRBV5-6 and TRBJ2-1; 7 positions match TRBD2. CDR1 and CDR2 (germline): SGHDT, YYEEEE. CDR3 length: 12 amino acids. V gave up 2 bases and J gave up 10 bases; unmatched junction bases: 3. This CDR3 reads CASSFTAGEQFF. The DNA of the CDR3 is TGTGCCAGCAGCTTCACAGCGGGGGAGCAGTTCTTC.

The chain carries TRBV5-4 and TRBJ2-5; D remains unclear. The CDR3 extends over 13 amino acids. Germline CDR1 SGHNT, CDR2 YYREEE (reference sequence). With 7 bases removed from V and 0 bases from J, the gap between germline ends came to 10 bases. CDR3 bases: TGTGCCAGCGGTGGGCAAAACCAAGAGACCCAGTACTTC. Translating it yields CASGGQNQETQYF. Drawing the rest from reference TRBV5-4 and TRBJ2-5, the complete variable domain is ETGVTQSPTHLIKTRGQQVTLRCSSQSGHNTVSWYQQALGQGPQFIFQYYREEENGRGNFPPRFSGLQFPNYSSELNVNALELDDSALYLCASGGQNQETQYFGPGTRLLVL.

A few counts support this clone. This chain uses TRBV6-6 with TRBJ1-1; D not resolved. The germline CDR1 and CDR2 sequences are MNHNY and SVGAGI (reference sequence). V was clipped by 4 bases and J by 1 base, with 10 bases between them. The CDR3 spans 14 residues. CDR3 DNA sequence: TGTGCCAGCAGTTCTAGACGGGGGAACACTGAAGCTTTCTTT. This encodes CASSSRRGNTEAFF.

J is TRBJ1-5 and V is TRBV6-6; 7 bases agree with TRBD1. CDR3 length equals 14 residues. The germline V gene encodes CDR1 MNHNY and CDR2 SVGAGI (reference sequence). J gave up 2 bases and V 7 bases, and 5 bases lay outside the gene matches. The CDR3 nucleotides read TGTGCCAGCAACCCAGGGGGAGGCAATCAGCCCCAGCATTTT. This translates into CASNPGGGNQPQHF.

V is TRBV6-5 and J is TRBJ1-1; the D gene is possibly TRBD1 (6 bases). The CDR3 contains 14 residues. The V end was cut by 2 bases, the J end by 0 bases, with 7 bases between. CDR1 is MNHEY, CDR2 SVGAGI, per germline. CDR3 in amino acids: CASSYGTLNTEAFF. CDR3 DNA sequence: TGTGCCAGCAGTTACGGGACATTGAACACTGAAGCTTTCTTT.

The rearrangement uses TRBV6-1 and TRBJ2-7; 10 bases line up with TRBD1. This CDR3 is 15 amino acids long. After removal of 4 bases from V and 3 bases from J, the junction contained 6 bases not matched to a gene. From germline, CDR1 is MNHNS and CDR2 SASEGT. In nucleotides, the CDR3 is TGTGCCAGCAGTGTCCGGGACAGGGGTGACTACGAGCAGTACTTC. Translating gives CASSVRDRGDYEQYF.

The chain employs TRBV2 and TRBJ2-4; a weak D match, TRBD1 (5 bases). Trimming took 8 bases from V and 0 from J, leaving 14 bases between them. Per germline, CDR1 SNHLY and CDR2 FYNNEI. This CDR3 contains 15 residues. The CDR3 reads CASLTQGLAKNIQYF. CDR3 sequence (DNA): TGTGCCAGCCTAACGCAGGGTTTAGCCAAAAACATTCAGTACTTC.

The chain links TRBV18 to TRBJ2-7, with 7 nucleotides matching TRBD2. With 6 bases clipped from V and 0 bases from J, the junction kept 2 bases outside the gene matches. In germline, CDR1 is KGHSH, CDR2 LQKENI. The CDR3 has 13 residues. CDR3 region: CASSRDYSYEQYF. CDR3 nucleotides: TGTGCCAGCTCCCGGGACTACTCCTACGAGCAGTACTTC. The full variable domain, its missing parts supplied by reference TRBV18 and TRBJ2-7, is NAGVMQNPRHLVRRRGQEARLRCSPMKGHSHVYWYRQLPEEGLKFMVYLQKENIIDESGMPKERFSAEFPKEGPSILRIQQVVRGDSAAYFCASSRDYSYEQYFGPGTRLTVT.

This sequence joins TRBV30 and TRBJ2-5; 7 bases are shared with TRBD2. CDR3 size: 16 residues. Germline V gives CDR1 GTSNPN, CDR2 SVGIG (reference sequence). J gave up 2 bases and V 3 bases, and 12 bases lay outside the gene matches. CDR3 DNA sequence: TGTGCCTGGAGGGGTAGCGGGTTCGGGGGTCAAGAGACCCAGTACTTC. It yields the protein CAWRGSGFGGQETQYF.

This rearrangement joins TRBV5-1 to TRBJ2-3; D gene unclear. Germline CDR1 and CDR2: SGHRS and YFSETQ. The CDR3 covers 13 residues. V lost 4 bases and J 4 bases, leaving 10 bases between the germline ends. CDR3 sequence: CASSPSVADTQYF. Written as DNA, the CDR3 is TGCGCCAGCAGCCCCAGCGTGGCAGATACGCAGTATTTT.

The V and J genes are TRBV6-5 and TRBJ1-1, with 9 nucleotides matching TRBD1. J was trimmed by 5 bases and V by 2 bases; bases with no gene match: 6. Germline CDR1 MNHEY, CDR2 SVGAGI. The CDR3 has 15 amino acids. DNA of the CDR3: TGTGCCAGCAGTTACCCCGACAGGGGGGGTACTGAAGCTTTCTTT. This translates into CASSYPDRGGTEAFF.

This clone came up a few times. V usage is TRBV7-9 and J usage is TRBJ2-7, with D possibly being TRBD1 (5 bases). V dropped 4 bases and J dropped 3 bases, with 7 bases sitting between them. The germline CDR1 and CDR2 sequences are SEHNR and FQNEAQ (reference sequence). The CDR3 extends over 12 amino acids. CDR3: CASSSTDYEQYF. CDR3 sequence (DNA): TGTGCCAGCAGCTCGACAGACTACGAGCAGTACTTC.

This clone occurred a few times. This chain joins TRBV18 and TRBJ1-1; 8 bases are shared with TRBD1. V shed 2 bases, J shed 3 bases, and the junction held 5 bases outside the gene matches. This CDR3 has 15 residues. The V gene's germline CDR1 is KGHSH and CDR2 LQKENI. The CDR3 loop reads CASSPEDRGYTEAFF. The CDR3 coding sequence is TGTGCCAGCTCACCAGAAGACAGGGGATACACTGAAGCTTTCTTT.

V and J are TRBV6-5 and TRBJ1-2; 9 bases fit TRBD1. J was trimmed by 7 bases and V by 6 bases; bases with no gene match: 12. Germline lookup yields CDR1 MNHEY and CDR2 SVGAGI. The CDR3 spans 15 residues. CDR3 sequence: CASSPAGTGLGGYTF. CDR3 DNA: TGTGCCAGCAGCCCCGCCGGGACAGGGCTTGGTGGCTACACCTTC.

The chain couples TRBV18 to TRBJ1-5; no clear D. Trimming pared 4 bases from V and 5 bases from J, leaving 12 bases between. Germline CDR1 is KGHSH and CDR2 is LQKENI. The CDR3 runs to 14 residues. This CDR3 reads CASSLASGDQPQHF. Written as DNA, the CDR3 is TGTGCCAGCTCACTAGCCAGCGGAGATCAGCCCCAGCATTTT.

The rearrangement joins TRBV5-6 to TRBJ2-1; 9 bases fit TRBD2. The trim removed 2 bases at V and 9 bases at J, leaving 15 bases unmatched. The CDR3 is made up of 17 amino acids. CDR1 and CDR2 from the germline V gene are SGHDT and YYEEEE. CDR3 coding DNA: TGTGCCAGCAGCTTCCTTATATCTGCGGGAGGGAATCGTGAGCAGTTCTTC. It encodes CASSFLISAGGNREQFF.

V is TRBV6-6 and J is TRBJ1-2, with 7 positions matching TRBD1. Germline V gene sequence: CDR1 MNHNY, CDR2 SVGAGI (reference sequence). The ends lost 7 bases at V and 5 bases at J; junction bases unmatched: 7. This CDR3 has 13 residues. As DNA, the CDR3 is TGTGCCAGCAATGCAGGGGGAGCGTATGGCTACACCTTC. Its protein product is CASNAGGAYGYTF.

This clone ranks as medium-sized (0.01 to 0.1%). The chain recombines TRBV2 with TRBJ1-6; 9 nucleotides align to TRBD1. The CDR3 is 14 residues long. Germline lookup yields CDR1 SNHLY and CDR2 FYNNEI. J was trimmed by 7 bases and V by 6 bases; bases with no gene match: 4. In DNA, the CDR3 is TGTGCCAGCAGCGCAGGGACAGGGAATTCACCCCTCCACTTT. Translation gives CASSAGTGNSPLHF.

This clone was observed once. The rearrangement uses TRBV19 and TRBJ2-5; D call uncertain. Germline loops: CDR1 LNHDA, CDR2 SQIVND (reference sequence). The CDR3 contains 13 residues. Trimming shortened V by 5 bases and J by 5 bases, and 12 bases separated the two germline ends. CDR3 bases: TGTGCCAGTAGTCCCCGCGGCTCGGAGACCCAGTACTTC. Translation gives CASSPRGSETQYF. The full variable domain, rest sourced from reference TRBV19 and TRBJ2-5, is DGGITQSPKYLFRKEGQNVTLSCEQNLNHDAMYWYRQDPGQGLRLIYYSQIVNDFQKGDIAEGYSVSREKKESFPLTVTSAQKNPTAFYLCASSPRGSETQYFGPGTRLLVL.

V is TRBV13 and J is TRBJ2-3, with D hard to call. Germline CDR1 is PRHDT and CDR2 is FYEKMQ (reference sequence). The V and J ends lost 0 bases and 5 bases respectively, with 3 bases between them. This CDR3 has 12 residues. The CDR3 sequence is CASSLGIDTQYF. CDR3 nucleotide sequence: TGTGCCAGCAGCTTAGGTATAGATACGCAGTATTTT.

The chain couples TRBV30 to TRBJ2-7, with D possibly matching TRBD1 (6 bases). Germline values: CDR1 GTSNPN, CDR2 SVGIG (reference sequence). This CDR3 has 14 amino acids. V was pared by 4 bases and J by 3 bases, with 16 bases between. The CDR3 loop reads CAWTSNPGDYEQYF. CDR3 coding DNA: TGTGCCTGGACCTCAAACCCAGGGGACTACGAGCAGTACTTC.